This TCR beta chain was retrieved from a study of response to subunit inactivated influenza vaccine. The CDR3 runs to 14 residues. CDR1 DFQATT and CDR2 SNEGSKA come from the germline V gene (reference sequence). The V and J ends lost 4 bases and 0 bases respectively, with 11 bases between them. This clonotype was seen a few times. The antigen is not known. Using its own MiXCR run on the RT-PCR reads, TCRdb lists one record per CDR3 protein. This table has 650,000 to 800,000 distinct CDR3 sequences, about 18% appearing once. Findings and limits, study-wide: The authors proposed limited new T cell recruitment per seasonal influenza vaccination.

This receptor was taken from a man aged 45-60 years who received an inactivated influenza vaccine. Source: PBMCs from blood, taken 5 to 6 days after vaccination. The genes are TRBV20-1 and TRBJ2-3; maybe TRBD2 (5 bases). The CDR3: CSATSRDSTDTQYF. CDR3 bases: TGCAGTGCTACCTCACGGGATAGCACAGATACGCAGTATTTT.